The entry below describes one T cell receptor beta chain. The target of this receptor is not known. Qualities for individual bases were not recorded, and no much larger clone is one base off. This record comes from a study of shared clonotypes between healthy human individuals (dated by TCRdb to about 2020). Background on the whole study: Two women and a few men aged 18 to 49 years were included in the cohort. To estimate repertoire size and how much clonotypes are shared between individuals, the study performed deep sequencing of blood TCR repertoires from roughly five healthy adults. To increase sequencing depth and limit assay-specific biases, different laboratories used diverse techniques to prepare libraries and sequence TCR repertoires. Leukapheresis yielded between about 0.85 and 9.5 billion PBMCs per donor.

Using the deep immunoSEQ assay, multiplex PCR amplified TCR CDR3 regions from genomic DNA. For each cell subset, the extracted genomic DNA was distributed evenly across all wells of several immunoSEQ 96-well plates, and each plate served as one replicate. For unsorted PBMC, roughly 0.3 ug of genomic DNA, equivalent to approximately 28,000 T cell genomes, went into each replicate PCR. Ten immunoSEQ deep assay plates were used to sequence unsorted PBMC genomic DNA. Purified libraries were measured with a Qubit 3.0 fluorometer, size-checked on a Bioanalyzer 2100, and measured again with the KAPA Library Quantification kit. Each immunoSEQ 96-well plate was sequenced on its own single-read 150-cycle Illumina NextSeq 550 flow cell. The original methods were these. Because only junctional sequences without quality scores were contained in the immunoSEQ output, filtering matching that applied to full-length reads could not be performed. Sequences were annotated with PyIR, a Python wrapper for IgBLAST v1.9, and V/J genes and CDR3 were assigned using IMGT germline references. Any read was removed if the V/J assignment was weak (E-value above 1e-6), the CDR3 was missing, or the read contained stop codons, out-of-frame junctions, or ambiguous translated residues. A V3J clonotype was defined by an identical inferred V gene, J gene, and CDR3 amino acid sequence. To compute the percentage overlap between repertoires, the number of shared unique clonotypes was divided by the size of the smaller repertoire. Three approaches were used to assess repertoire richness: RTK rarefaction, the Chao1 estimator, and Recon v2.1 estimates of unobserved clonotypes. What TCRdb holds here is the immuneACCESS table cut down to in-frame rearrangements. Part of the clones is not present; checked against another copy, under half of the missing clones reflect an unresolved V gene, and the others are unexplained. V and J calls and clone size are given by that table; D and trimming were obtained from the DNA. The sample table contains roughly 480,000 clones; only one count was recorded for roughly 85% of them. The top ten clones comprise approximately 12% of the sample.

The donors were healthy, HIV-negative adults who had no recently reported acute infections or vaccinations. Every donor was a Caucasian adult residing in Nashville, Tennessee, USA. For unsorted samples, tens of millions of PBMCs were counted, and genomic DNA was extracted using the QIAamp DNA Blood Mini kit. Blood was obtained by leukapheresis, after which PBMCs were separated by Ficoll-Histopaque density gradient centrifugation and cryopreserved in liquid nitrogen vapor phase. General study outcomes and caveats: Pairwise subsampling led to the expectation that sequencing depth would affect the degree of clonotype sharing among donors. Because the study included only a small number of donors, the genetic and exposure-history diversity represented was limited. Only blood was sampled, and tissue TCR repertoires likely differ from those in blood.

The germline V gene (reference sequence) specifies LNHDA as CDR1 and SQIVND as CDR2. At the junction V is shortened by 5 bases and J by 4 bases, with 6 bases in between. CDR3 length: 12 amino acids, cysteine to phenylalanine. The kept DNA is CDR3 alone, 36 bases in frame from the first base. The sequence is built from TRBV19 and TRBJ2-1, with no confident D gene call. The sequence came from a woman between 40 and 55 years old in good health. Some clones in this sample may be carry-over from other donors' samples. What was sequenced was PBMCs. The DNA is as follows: TGTGCCAGTAGTTGGACGTACAATGAGCAGTTCTTC. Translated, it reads CASSWTYNEQFF. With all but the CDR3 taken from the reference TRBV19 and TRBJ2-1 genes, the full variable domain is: DGGITQSPKYLFRKEGQNVTLSCEQNLNHDAMYWYRQDPGQGLRLIYYSQIVNDFQKGDIAEGYSVSREKKESFPLTVTSAQKNPTAFYLCASSWTYNEQFFGPGTRLTVL.